The 3 T cell receptor beta chains listed next were all sequenced from one sample in a study of blood T cell repertoires in COVID-19. Repertoires were generated with immunoSEQ multiplex PCR, while TCRdb's copy carries only in-frame clones and drops some. The table includes over 45,000 clones, approximately 84% detected once. What was sequenced was peripheral blood. The source is a man aged 45-65 years with active COVID-19.

The genes are TRBV29-1 and TRBJ2-1; 8 bases fit TRBD2. J gave up 10 bases and V 2 bases, and 7 bases lay outside the gene matches. Germline assignment: CDR1 SQVTM and CDR2 ANQGSEA. The CDR3 spans 13 residues. The chain's CDR3 is CSVESGGAPEQFF. CDR3 DNA sequence: TGCAGCGTTGAATCGGGGGGGGCCCCCGAGCAGTTCTTC.

J is TRBJ1-2 and V is TRBV20-1; tentative D call: TRBD1 (6 bases). V lost 8 bases, J lost 7 bases, and 14 bases lay in between. The CDR3 length is 11 residues. CDR1 is DFQATT and CDR2 is SNEGSKA in the germline V gene (reference sequence). As DNA, the CDR3 is TGCAGTACTCAGGGGTTCTCTGGCTACACCTTC. This gives the protein CSTQGFSGYTF.

This chain uses TRBV11-2 with TRBJ2-3; the D gene is possibly TRBD2 (5 bases). Germline V gives CDR1 SGHAT, CDR2 FQNNGV. This CDR3 comprises 14 residues. With 5 bases removed from V and 5 bases from J, the gap between germline ends came to 14 bases. CDR3 DNA: TGTGCCAGCAGCCCCCTATTCCGGGGAGATACGCAGTATTTT. Protein product: CASSPLFRGDTQYF.